What follows is one TCR beta chain and its context. After removal of 4 bases from V and 2 bases from J, the junction contained 4 bases not matched to a gene. Per the germline V gene, CDR1 is MNHEY and CDR2 is SMNVEV (reference sequence). The CDR3 consists of 14 residues. TCRdb's table, derived via immunoSEQ multiplex PCR, lists solely in-frame clones and lacks some. The sample has about 36,000 clones; around 93% are singletons. These data come from a study of T cell changes during pregnancy in multiple sclerosis. The V and J genes are TRBV27 and TRBJ1-2; TRBD1 matches at 7 bases. The specimen comprised CD4+ T cells from peripheral blood mononuclear cells, sampled in the first trimester of pregnancy. This receptor was identified in a female donor with multiple sclerosis, enrolled in a pregnancy study. CDR3 in DNA: TGTGCCAGCAGTTCGGGGGACAGCAACTATGGCTACACCTTC. Protein sequence: CASSSGDSNYGYTF.